These 24 T cell receptor beta chains came from one sample sequenced in a study of OX40 agonist ivuxolimab in advanced cancers. Libraries were prepared by immunoSEQ multiplex PCR; TCRdb keeps only in-frame clonotypes and omits some of them. This sample yields tens of thousands of clones, of which 75% to 90% are seen a single time; less than 2.5% belongs to the top ten. Source: CD4+ or CD8+ T cells sorted from blood, taken in a trial of the OX40 agonist ivuxolimab. The source of these receptors is an adult with an advanced solid tumor such as melanoma, head and neck, liver or kidney cancer.

V is TRBV6-5 and J is TRBJ1-2; TRBD1 matches at 10 bases. V dropped 0 bases and J dropped 6; count of bases not matched to a gene: 4. The germline gives CDR1 MNHEY, CDR2 SVGAGI. The CDR3 loop spans 15 amino acids. Here the CDR3 DNA reads TGTGCCAGCAGTTACTCGAGGGACAGGGGAAATGGCTACACCTTC. This encodes CASSYSRDRGNGYTF.

The V and J genes are TRBV4-3 and TRBJ2-7, with 9 nucleotides matching TRBD1. CDR3 length equals 15 residues. J was trimmed by 4 bases and V by 4 bases; bases with no gene match: 8. Germline values: CDR1 LGHNA, CDR2 YSLEER. CDR3 residues: CASSPNTGGGYEQYF. The CDR3 region has the DNA TGCGCCAGCAGCCCGAATACAGGGGGCGGATACGAGCAGTACTTC.

The chain links TRBV19 to TRBJ1-5; 7 nucleotides line up with TRBD1. V gave up 5 bases and J gave up 0 bases; unmatched junction bases: 10. Germline CDR1 LNHDA, CDR2 SQIVND (reference sequence). This CDR3 has 17 residues. The CDR3 nucleotides read TGTGCCAGTAGTCCGACCCGAACAGGGGCTAGCAATCAGCCCCAGCATTTT. Its protein is CASSPTRTGASNQPQHF.

This sequence joins TRBV6-6 and TRBJ2-7, with D hard to call. The germline gives CDR1 MNHNY, CDR2 SVGAGI (reference sequence). This CDR3 is 14 amino acids long. Trimming removed 2 bases at V and 5 bases at J, with 13 bases between. The CDR3 region is CASSYLAQSHEQYF. CDR3 in DNA: TGTGCCAGCAGTTACCTCGCCCAGTCCCACGAGCAGTACTTC.

This clone was seen once. The chain joins TRBV5-1 to TRBJ2-7; D uncertain. The germline V gene encodes CDR1 SGHRS and CDR2 YFSETQ. The CDR3 is made up of 14 amino acids. Trimming left V 0 bases short and J 0 bases short, with 7 bases between. The CDR3 sequence is CASSLAVGSYEQYF. The DNA of the CDR3 is TGCGCCAGCAGCTTGGCTGTAGGCTCCTACGAGCAGTACTTC.

V and J are TRBV28 and TRBJ2-7; 10 bases agree with TRBD1. The CDR3 extends over 14 amino acids. The germline gives CDR1 MDHEN, CDR2 SYDVKM. V shed 8 bases and J 4 bases; nucleotides not matched to a gene: 8. The CDR3 here is CASQRDRGSYEQYF. CDR3 nucleotide sequence: TGTGCCAGCCAGCGGGACAGGGGTTCTTACGAGCAGTACTTC.

As for this clone: Distinct nucleotide sequences in the sample also encode this CDR3. This chain links TRBV28 with TRBJ1-5; D remains ambiguous. Germline CDR1 and CDR2: MDHEN and SYDVKM. This CDR3 is 12 amino acids long. Trimming took off 3 bases at V and 8 bases at J, with 8 bases between the two ends. The CDR3 loop is CASSLRYKPQHF. In nucleotides, the CDR3 is TGTGCCAGCAGTTTGCGATACAAGCCCCAGCATTTT. Variable domain in full (rest from reference TRBV28 and TRBJ1-5): DVKVTQSSRYLVKRTGEKVFLECVQDMDHENMFWYRQDPGLGLRLIYFSYDVKMKEKGDIPEGYSVSREKKERFSLILESASTNQTSMYLCASSLRYKPQHFGDGTRLSIL.

The chain has TRBV9 and TRBJ1-2; D is undetermined. V lost 3 bases to trimming and J lost 3 bases, with 15 bases between them. CDR3 length: 15 residues. Germline V CDR1 and CDR2: SGDLS, YYNGEE. CDR3 in DNA: TGTGCCAGCAGCGCCCGTGCGACTGATTACTATGGCTACACCTTC. Translating gives CASSARATDYYGYTF.

This chain connects TRBV5-1 to TRBJ2-1; 12 nucleotides agree with TRBD2. This CDR3 has 16 residues. Looked up from germline, CDR1 is SGHRS and CDR2 is YFSETQ. The ends lost 3 bases at V and 8 bases at J; junction bases unmatched: 9. The CDR3 sequence is CASSSLLAGGFYEQFF. CDR3 DNA sequence: TGCGCCAGCAGCTCACTACTAGCGGGGGGTTTCTATGAGCAGTTCTTC.

The rearrangement joins TRBV11-2 to TRBJ2-2; 8 bases match TRBD2. CDR3 length: 15 residues. V lost 3 bases to trimming and J lost 4 bases; unmatched junction nucleotides: 4. Per the germline V gene, CDR1 is SGHAT and CDR2 is FQNNGV. The CDR3 region is CASSFTGGPTGELFF. The CDR3, as DNA: TGTGCCAGCAGCTTTACGGGGGGGCCCACCGGGGAGCTGTTTTTT.

The gene calls are TRBV2 and TRBJ2-2; D remains unclear. The CDR3 spans 11 residues. Germline lookup yields CDR1 SNHLY and CDR2 FYNNEI. The V end was cut by 9 bases, the J end by 6 bases, with 8 bases between. The CDR3 loop is CASLVAGELFF. Written as DNA, the CDR3 is TGTGCCAGTCTAGTTGCCGGGGAGCTGTTTTTT.

This chain links TRBV10-3 with TRBJ2-5, with no clear D. Germline CDR1 reads ENHRY; CDR2 reads SYGVKD. Trimming took off 0 bases at V and 4 bases at J, with 12 bases between the two ends. This CDR3 contains 15 residues. This CDR3 reads CAISESRGPGETQYF. CDR3 DNA: TGTGCCATCAGTGAGTCCAGAGGTCCCGGAGAGACCCAGTACTTC.

The chain is built from TRBV7-3 and TRBJ1-6; D is perhaps TRBD1 (5 bases). V was shortened by 1 base and J by 9 bases, with 10 bases between the two germline ends. This CDR3 region has 14 residues. Germline lookup yields CDR1 SGHTA and CDR2 FQGTGA. This CDR3 is CASSLIGGGSPLHF. For the CDR3, the DNA is TGTGCCAGCAGCTTAATTGGGGGGGGTTCACCCCTCCACTTT. The entire variable domain, with the rest obtained from reference TRBV7-3 and TRBJ1-6, is as follows: GAGVSQTPSNKVTEKGKYVELRCDPISGHTALYWYRQSLGQGPEFLIYFQGTGAADDSGLPNDRFFAVRPEGSVSTLKIQRTERGDSAVYLCASSLIGGGSPLHFGNGTRLTVT.

V is TRBV5-5 and J is TRBJ2-3, with 8 positions matching TRBD2. Germline assignment: CDR1 SGHKS and CDR2 YYEKEE (reference sequence). The CDR3 length is 15 residues. After removal of 0 bases from V and 3 bases from J, the junction contained 3 bases not matched to a gene. This chain's CDR3 is CASSLGSSGTDTQYF. CDR3 in DNA: TGTGCCAGCAGCTTGGGGTCTAGCGGGACAGATACGCAGTATTTT.

The gene calls are TRBV7-8 and TRBJ2-3; the D gene could be TRBD1 or TRBD2 (5 bases each). Germline V gene lookup returns CDR1 SGHVS and CDR2 FQNEAQ. The V end lost 5 bases, the J end lost 4 bases, and 19 bases lay between the germline ends. CDR3 length equals 16 residues. CDR3 loop: CASSPIRSGGADTQYF. The CDR3 DNA is TGTGCCAGCAGCCCAATCCGTTCTGGGGGAGCAGATACGCAGTATTTT.

V and J are TRBV7-2 and TRBJ2-1; D is possibly TRBD1 (7 bases). This CDR3 region has 15 residues. The V end lost 1 base, the J end lost 4 bases, and 11 bases lay between the germline ends. From germline, CDR1 is SGHTA and CDR2 FQGNSA. The DNA of the CDR3 is TGTGCCAGCAGCTTAGACTCAGGGGGGTACAATGAGCAGTTCTTC. This sequence encodes CASSLDSGGYNEQFF. The variable domain in full, with the rest retrieved from reference TRBV7-2 and TRBJ2-1, is GAGVSQSPSNKVTEKGKDVELRCDPISGHTALYWYRQSLGQGLEFLIYFQGNSAPDKSGLPSDRFSAERTGGSVSTLTIQRTQQEDSAVYLCASSLDSGGYNEQFFGPGTRLTVL.

The genes are TRBV7-3 and TRBJ1-6; tentative D call: TRBD1 (5 bases). V lost 1 base to trimming and J lost 5 bases, with 15 bases between them. CDR3 length equals 17 residues. CDR1 is SGHTA, CDR2 FQGTGA, per germline. This CDR3 is CASSLNPPGTDNSPLHF. CDR3 nucleotides: TGTGCCAGCAGCTTAAACCCGCCTGGGACTGATAATTCACCCCTCCACTTT.

The V call is TRBV6-5, the J call TRBJ1-1; D gene ambiguous. This CDR3 contains 16 residues. Trimming removed 0 bases from V and 4 bases from J, with 15 bases in between. Germline V gene lookup returns CDR1 MNHEY and CDR2 SVGAGI. The DNA for the CDR3 is TGTGCCAGCAGTTACTCGATACGTATAATGAGCACTGAAGCTTTCTTT. Translated, it gives CASSYSIRIMSTEAFF.

This chain connects TRBV11-2 to TRBJ1-6; D unclear. The CDR3 runs 13 residues. Looked up from germline, CDR1 is SGHAT and CDR2 is FQNNGV. V was trimmed by 3 bases and J by 7 bases, leaving 7 bases between them. The CDR3 region has the DNA TGTGCCAGCAGCTTCGACCTAAATTCACCCCTCCACTTT. This translates into CASSFDLNSPLHF.

The V call is TRBV5-1, the J call TRBJ1-1; 7 positions match TRBD1. The CDR3 runs to 14 residues. J gave up 6 bases and V 2 bases, and 7 bases lay outside the gene matches. CDR1 is SGHRS, CDR2 YFSETQ, per germline. CDR3 loop: CASSFDRVNPEAFF. CDR3 DNA: TGCGCCAGCAGCTTTGACAGGGTAAATCCTGAAGCTTTCTTT.

The chain employs TRBV7-2 and TRBJ2-5; 7 nucleotides match TRBD2. Germline CDR1 reads SGHTA; CDR2 reads FQGNSA. The CDR3 runs 16 residues. Trimming took 3 bases from V and 4 from J; bases not matched to a gene: 11. The CDR3 reads CASSLRVPGGGETQYF. As DNA, the CDR3 is TGTGCCAGCAGCTTGAGAGTCCCGGGCGGGGGAGAGACCCAGTACTTC.

CDR3 region: CSVGADEQFF. The CDR3 bases are TGCAGCGTTGGGGCAGATGAGCAGTTCTTC. V and J are TRBV29-1 and TRBJ2-1; D uncertain. Germline values: CDR1 SQVTM, CDR2 ANQGSEA. The CDR3 totals 10 residues. V lost 4 bases and J 8 bases, leaving 6 bases between the germline ends.

Points on this clone: Other DNA variants within this sample encode the same CDR3. The chain combines TRBV30 with TRBJ1-2; D remains unclear. Germline CDR1 is GTSNPN and CDR2 is SVGIG (reference sequence). The CDR3 loop spans 12 amino acids. The V end lost 0 bases, the J end lost 4 bases, and 6 bases lay between the germline ends. The CDR3 loop reads CAWSVGGYGYTF. CDR3 nucleotide sequence: TGTGCCTGGAGTGTCGGTGGCTATGGCTACACCTTC.

J is TRBJ1-2 and V is TRBV28, with TRBD1 matching over 8 bases. The CDR3 contains 17 residues. Unmatched junction bases numbered 13, after V lost 5 bases and J lost 2 bases. The germline V gene encodes CDR1 MDHEN and CDR2 SYDVKM. DNA for the CDR3: TGTGCCAGCAGTCCTGGAGGACAGGGTCTAGTCAACTATGGCTACACCTTC. Its translation: CASSPGGQGLVNYGYTF.